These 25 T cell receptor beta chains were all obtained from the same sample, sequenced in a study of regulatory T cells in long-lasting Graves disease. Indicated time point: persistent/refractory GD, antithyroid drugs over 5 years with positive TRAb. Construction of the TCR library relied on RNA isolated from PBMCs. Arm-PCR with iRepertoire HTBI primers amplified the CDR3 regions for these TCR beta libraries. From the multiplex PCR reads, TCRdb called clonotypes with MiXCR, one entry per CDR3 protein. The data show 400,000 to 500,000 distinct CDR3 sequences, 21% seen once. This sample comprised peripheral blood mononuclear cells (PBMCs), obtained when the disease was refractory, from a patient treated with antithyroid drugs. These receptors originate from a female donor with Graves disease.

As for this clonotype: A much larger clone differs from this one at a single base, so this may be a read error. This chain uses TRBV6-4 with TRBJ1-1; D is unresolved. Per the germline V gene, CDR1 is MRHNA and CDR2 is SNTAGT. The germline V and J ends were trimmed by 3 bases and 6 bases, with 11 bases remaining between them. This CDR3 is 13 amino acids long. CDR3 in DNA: TGTGCCAGCAGTGAAAGATTCGATGCTGAAGCTTTCTTT. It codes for CASSERFDAEAFF.

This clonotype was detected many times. CDR3: CASSQGTTNTEAFF. The CDR3 nucleotides are TGTGCCAGCAGCCAAGGGACAACGAACACTGAAGCTTTCTTT. The chain employs TRBV3-1 and TRBJ1-1, with a weak D call TRBD1 (5 bases). The CDR3 is 14 residues long. V was trimmed by 1 base and J by 1 base, leaving 7 bases between them. The germline gives CDR1 LGHDT, CDR2 YNNKEL (reference sequence).

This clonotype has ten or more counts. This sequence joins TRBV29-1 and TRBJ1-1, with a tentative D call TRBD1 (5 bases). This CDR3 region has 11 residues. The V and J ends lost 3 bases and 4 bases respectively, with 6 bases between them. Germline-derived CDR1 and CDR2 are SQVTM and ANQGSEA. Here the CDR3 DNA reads TGCAGCGTTGAGGGGGGCACTGAAGCTTTCTTT. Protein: CSVEGGTEAFF.

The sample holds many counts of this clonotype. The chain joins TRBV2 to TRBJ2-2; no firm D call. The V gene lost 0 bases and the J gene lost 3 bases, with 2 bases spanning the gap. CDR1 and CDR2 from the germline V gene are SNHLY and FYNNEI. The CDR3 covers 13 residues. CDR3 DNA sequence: TGTGCCAGCAGTGAAGCGCACACCGGGGAGCTGTTTTTT. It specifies CASSEAHTGELFF.

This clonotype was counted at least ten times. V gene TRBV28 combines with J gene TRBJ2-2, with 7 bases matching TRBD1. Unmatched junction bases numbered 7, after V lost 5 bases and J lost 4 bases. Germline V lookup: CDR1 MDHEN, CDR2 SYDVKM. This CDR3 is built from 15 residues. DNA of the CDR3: TGTGCCAGCAGTACCGGGACAGTTAGCACCGGGGAGCTGTTTTTT. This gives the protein CASSTGTVSTGELFF. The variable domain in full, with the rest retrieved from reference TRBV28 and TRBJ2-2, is DVKVTQSSRYLVKRTGEKVFLECVQDMDHENMFWYRQDPGLGLRLIYFSYDVKMKEKGDIPEGYSVSREKKERFSLILESASTNQTSMYLCASSTGTVSTGELFFGEGSRLTVL.

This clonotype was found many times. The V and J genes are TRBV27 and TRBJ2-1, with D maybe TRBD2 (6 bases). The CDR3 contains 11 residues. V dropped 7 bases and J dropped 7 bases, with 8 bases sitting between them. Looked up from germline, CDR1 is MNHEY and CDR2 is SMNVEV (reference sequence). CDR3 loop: CASTGGNEQFF. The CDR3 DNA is TGTGCCAGCACCGGAGGGAATGAGCAGTTCTTC.

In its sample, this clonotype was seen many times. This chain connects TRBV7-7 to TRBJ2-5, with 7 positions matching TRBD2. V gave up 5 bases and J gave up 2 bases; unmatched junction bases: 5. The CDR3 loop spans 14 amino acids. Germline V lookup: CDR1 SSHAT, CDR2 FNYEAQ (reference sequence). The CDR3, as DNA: TGTGCCAGCAGCGGTAGCGGGCCTCAAGAGACCCAGTACTTC. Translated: CASSGSGPQETQYF.

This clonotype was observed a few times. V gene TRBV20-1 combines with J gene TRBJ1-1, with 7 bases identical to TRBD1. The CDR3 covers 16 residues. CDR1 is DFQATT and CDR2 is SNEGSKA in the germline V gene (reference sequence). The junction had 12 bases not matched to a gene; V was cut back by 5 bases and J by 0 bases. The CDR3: CSARPGGKVLNTEAFF. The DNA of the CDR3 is TGCAGTGCTCGGCCAGGGGGTAAGGTACTGAACACTGAAGCTTTCTTT.

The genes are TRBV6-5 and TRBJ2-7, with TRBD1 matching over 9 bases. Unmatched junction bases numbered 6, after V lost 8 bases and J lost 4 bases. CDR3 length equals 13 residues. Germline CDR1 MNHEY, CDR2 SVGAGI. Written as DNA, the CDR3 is TGTGCCAGCCGATGGACAGGGGTTTACGAGCAGTACTTC. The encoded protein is CASRWTGVYEQYF.

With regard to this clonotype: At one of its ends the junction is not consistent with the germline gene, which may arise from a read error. CDR3 in DNA: TGTGCCTGCAGCTCCCGGACTAGCGGGAACACCGGGGAGCTGTTTTTT. Its protein is CACSSRTSGNTGELFF. This rearrangement joins TRBV7-2 to TRBJ2-2; 10 bases line up with TRBD2. This CDR3 has 16 amino acids. Germline V CDR1 and CDR2: SGHTA, FQGNSA.

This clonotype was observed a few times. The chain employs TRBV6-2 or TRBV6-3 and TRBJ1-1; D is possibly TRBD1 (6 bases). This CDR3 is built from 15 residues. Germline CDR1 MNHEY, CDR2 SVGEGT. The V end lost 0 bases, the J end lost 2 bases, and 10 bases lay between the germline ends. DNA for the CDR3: TGTGCCAGCAGTTACTCAGCAGGGGTAAACACTGAAGCTTTCTTT. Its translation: CASSYSAGVNTEAFF.

In DNA, the CDR3 is TGTGCCAGTAGGGGCGGACGGACGGGCATGAACACTGAAGCTTTCTTT. Translated: CASRGGRTGMNTEAFF. V and J are TRBV19 and TRBJ1-1; D remains ambiguous. The ends were cut back, 6 bases at V and 0 bases at J, with 17 bases in the middle. The CDR3 length is 16 residues. The germline CDR1 and CDR2 sequences are LNHDA and SQIVND (reference sequence).

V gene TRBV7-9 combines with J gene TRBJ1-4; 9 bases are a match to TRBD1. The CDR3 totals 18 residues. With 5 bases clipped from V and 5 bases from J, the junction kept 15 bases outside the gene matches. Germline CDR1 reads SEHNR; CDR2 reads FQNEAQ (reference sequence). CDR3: CASSPGRDNRGQNEKLFF. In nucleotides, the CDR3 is TGTGCCAGCAGCCCCGGTAGAGATAACAGGGGGCAAAATGAAAAACTGTTTTTT.

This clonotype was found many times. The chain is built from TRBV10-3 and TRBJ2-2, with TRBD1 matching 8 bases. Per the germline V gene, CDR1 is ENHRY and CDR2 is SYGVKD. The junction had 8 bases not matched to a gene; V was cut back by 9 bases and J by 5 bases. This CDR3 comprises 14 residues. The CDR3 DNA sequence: TGTGCCATGACCAGGGGGCGCGAAACCGGGGAGCTGTTTTTT. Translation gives CAMTRGRETGELFF.

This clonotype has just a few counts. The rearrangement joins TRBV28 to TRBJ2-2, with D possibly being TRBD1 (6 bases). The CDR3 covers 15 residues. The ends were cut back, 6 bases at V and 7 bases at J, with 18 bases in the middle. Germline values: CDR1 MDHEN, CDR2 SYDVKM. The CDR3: CASRLTGTEFGELFF. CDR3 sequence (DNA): TGTGCCAGCAGATTAACAGGGACGGAATTCGGGGAGCTGTTTTTT. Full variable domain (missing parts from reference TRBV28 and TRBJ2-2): DVKVTQSSRYLVKRTGEKVFLECVQDMDHENMFWYRQDPGLGLRLIYFSYDVKMKEKGDIPEGYSVSREKKERFSLILESASTNQTSMYLCASRLTGTEFGELFFGEGSRLTVL.

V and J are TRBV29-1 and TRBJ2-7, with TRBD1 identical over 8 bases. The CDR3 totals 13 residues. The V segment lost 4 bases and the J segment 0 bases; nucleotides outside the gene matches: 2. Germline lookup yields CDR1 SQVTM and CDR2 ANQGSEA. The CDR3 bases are TGCAGCGTTGTTCAGGGGGCCTCCTACGAGCAGTACTTC. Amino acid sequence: CSVVQGASYEQYF.

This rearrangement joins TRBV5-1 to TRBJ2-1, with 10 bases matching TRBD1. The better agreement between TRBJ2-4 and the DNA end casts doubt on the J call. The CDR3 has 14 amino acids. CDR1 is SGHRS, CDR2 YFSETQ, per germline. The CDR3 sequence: CASSLGTGGSIQYF. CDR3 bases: TGCGCCAGCAGCTTGGGGACAGGGGGTAGTATTCAGTACTTC.

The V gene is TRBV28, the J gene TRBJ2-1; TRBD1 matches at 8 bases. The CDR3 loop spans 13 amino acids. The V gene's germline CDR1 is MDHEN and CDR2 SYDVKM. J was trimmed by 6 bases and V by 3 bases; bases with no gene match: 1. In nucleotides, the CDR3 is TGTGCCAGCAGTTTTCAGGGGGCCAATGAGCAGTTCTTC. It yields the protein CASSFQGANEQFF.

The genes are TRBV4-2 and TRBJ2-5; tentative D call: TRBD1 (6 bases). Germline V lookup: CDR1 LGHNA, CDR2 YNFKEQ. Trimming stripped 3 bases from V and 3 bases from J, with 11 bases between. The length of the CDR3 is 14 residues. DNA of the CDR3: TGTGCCAGCAGCCAGGACAGAACCAAAGAGACCCAGTACTTC. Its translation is CASSQDRTKETQYF.

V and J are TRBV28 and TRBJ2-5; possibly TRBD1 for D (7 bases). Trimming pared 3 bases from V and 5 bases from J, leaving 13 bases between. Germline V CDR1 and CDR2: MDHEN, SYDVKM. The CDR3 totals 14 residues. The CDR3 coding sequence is TGTGCCAGCAGTTTTATACAGGGGAGGGAGACCCAGTACTTC. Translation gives CASSFIQGRETQYF.

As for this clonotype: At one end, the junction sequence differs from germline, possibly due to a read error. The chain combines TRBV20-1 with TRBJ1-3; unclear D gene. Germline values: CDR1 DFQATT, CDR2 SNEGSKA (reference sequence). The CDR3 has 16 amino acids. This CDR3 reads CSARDSDGYSENTIYF. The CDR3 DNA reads TGCAGTGCTAGAGATAGTGACGGATACTCTGAAAACACCATATATTTT.

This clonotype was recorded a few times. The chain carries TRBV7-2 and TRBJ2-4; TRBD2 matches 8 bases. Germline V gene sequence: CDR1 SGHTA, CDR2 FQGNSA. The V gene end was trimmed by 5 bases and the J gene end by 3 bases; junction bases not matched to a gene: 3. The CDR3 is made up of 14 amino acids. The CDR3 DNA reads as TGTGCCAGCAGCCCCGGGACTAGCAAAAACATTCAGTACTTC. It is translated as CASSPGTSKNIQYF.

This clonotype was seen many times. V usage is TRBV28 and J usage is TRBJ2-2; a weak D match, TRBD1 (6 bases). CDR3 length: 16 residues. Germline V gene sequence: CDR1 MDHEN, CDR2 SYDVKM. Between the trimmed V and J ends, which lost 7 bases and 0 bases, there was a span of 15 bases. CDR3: CASTSRRQANTGELFF. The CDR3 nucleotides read TGTGCCAGCACCTCCAGGAGACAGGCGAACACCGGGGAGCTGTTTTTT.

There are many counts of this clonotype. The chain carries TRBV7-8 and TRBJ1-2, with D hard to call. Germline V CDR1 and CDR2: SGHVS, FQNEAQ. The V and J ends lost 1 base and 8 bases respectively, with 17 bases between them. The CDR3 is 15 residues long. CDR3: CASSLDSGRDTGYTF. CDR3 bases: TGTGCCAGCAGCTTAGACTCGGGTCGAGATACGGGCTACACCTTC.

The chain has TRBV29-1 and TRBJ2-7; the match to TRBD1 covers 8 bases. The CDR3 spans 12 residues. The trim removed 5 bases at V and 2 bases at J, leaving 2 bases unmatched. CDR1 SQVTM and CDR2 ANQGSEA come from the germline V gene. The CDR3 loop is CSVLGQAYEQYF. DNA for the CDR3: TGCAGCGTTCTGGGACAGGCCTACGAGCAGTACTTC.